The 16 T cell receptor beta chains reported below all come from one sample, sequenced in a study of T cells in Graves' hyperthyroidism and ophthalmopathy. RNA transcripts provided the source from which TCR beta CDR3 regions were amplified. The HTBI primer set was used in a first-round RT-PCR of the TCR CDR3. MiXCR, applied by TCRdb to the multiplex PCR reads, yields one record per CDR3 protein. The repertoire holds more than 550,000 distinct CDR3 sequences, with approximately 42% as singletons. The sequenced sample consisted of peripheral blood or thyroid tissue (not recorded which). Receptors originate from an adult man with Graves' disease, either hyperthyroidism or ophthalmopathy (not recorded which).

The V call is TRBV19, the J call TRBJ1-1, with TRBD1 as a possible D gene (6 bases). Trimming took 1 base from V and 5 from J, leaving 17 bases between them. The CDR3 length is 16 residues. Germline CDR1 reads LNHDA; CDR2 reads SQIVND (reference sequence). For the CDR3, the DNA is TGTGCCAGTAGTATAGTGGCCGGGACGGGGGCGACTGAAGCTTTCTTT. It is translated as CASSIVAGTGATEAFF.

This CDR3 reads CASSPPTGGGPYEQYF. CDR3 DNA sequence: TGTGCCAGCAGCCCTCCCACGGGAGGGGGCCCCTACGAGCAGTACTTC. This rearrangement joins TRBV7-9 to TRBJ2-7; maybe TRBD2 (8 bases). Germline-derived CDR1 and CDR2 are SEHNR and FQNEAQ (reference sequence). The CDR3 consists of 16 residues. V dropped 5 bases and J dropped 2 bases, with 19 bases sitting between them.

This clonotype turned up a few times. The chain links TRBV24-1 to TRBJ2-2; D is undetermined. Germline values: CDR1 KGHDR, CDR2 SFDVKD. CDR3 size: 12 residues. V gave up 4 bases and J gave up 5 bases, with 4 bases separating them. This chain's CDR3 is CATSEKTGELFF. CDR3 sequence (DNA): TGTGCCACCAGTGAGAAAACCGGGGAGCTGTTTTTT.

This clonotype was counted only a few times. The chain recombines TRBV7-9 with TRBJ1-1, with D possibly being TRBD1 (5 bases). This CDR3 region has 17 residues. The germline V and J ends were trimmed by 5 bases and 1 base, with 20 bases remaining between them. Germline CDR1 reads SEHNR; CDR2 reads FQNEAQ (reference sequence). The CDR3, as DNA: TGTGCCAGCAGCCCTCCGGCGGGCAGGGTTCAGAACACTGAAGCTTTCTTT. It encodes CASSPPAGRVQNTEAFF.

Worth noting for this clonotype: The CDR3 does not close with the conserved phenylalanine or tryptophan, likely indicating a read error. The chain joins TRBV14 to TRBJ2-2; D is perhaps TRBD2 (5 bases). The CDR3 extends over 14 amino acids. CDR1 and CDR2 from the germline V gene are SGHDN and FVKESK. V gave up 2 bases and J gave up 7 bases, with 11 bases separating them. The CDR3 DNA sequence: TGTGCCAGCAGCCAACTCACCGGGATCGGGGAGCTGTTTTAT. Translated: CASSQLTGIGELFY.

This chain joins TRBV7-4 and TRBJ1-1; no definite D call. This CDR3 comprises 14 residues. Germline V gives CDR1 SGHVT, CDR2 SQSDAQ. V lost 6 bases to trimming and J lost 0 bases, with 11 bases between them. CDR3 loop: CASSISLMNTEAFF. The CDR3 coding sequence is TGTGCCAGCAGTATATCGCTAATGAACACTGAAGCTTTCTTT.

This chain links TRBV24-1 with TRBJ2-5; D is unclear. The V and J ends lost 7 bases and 5 bases respectively, with 7 bases between them. The CDR3 loop spans 11 amino acids. CDR1 and CDR2 from the germline V gene are KGHDR and SFDVKD. The CDR3 bases are TGTGCCACCAGGGAAGGGGAGACCCAGTACTTC. It encodes CATREGETQYF.

The chain is built from TRBV9 and TRBJ1-3, with TRBD1 as a possible D gene (6 bases). Between the trimmed V and J ends, which lost 4 bases and 4 bases, there was a span of 15 bases. This CDR3 region has 15 residues. From germline, CDR1 is SGDLS and CDR2 YYNGEE. The CDR3 sequence is CASSIAPDRGNTIYF. Here the CDR3 DNA reads TGTGCCAGCAGCATAGCCCCGGACAGAGGAAACACCATATATTTT.

This clonotype was recorded many times. This chain links TRBV7-2 with TRBJ1-1; tentatively, D is TRBD1 (6 bases). The germline V gene encodes CDR1 SGHTA and CDR2 FQGNSA. The CDR3 length is 14 residues. Deletions cut 3 bases from V and 0 bases from J, with 8 bases between. The CDR3 region has the DNA TGTGCCAGCAGCTTCGGGACAATGAACACTGAAGCTTTCTTT. Amino acids: CASSFGTMNTEAFF.

This clonotype was observed a single time. The gene calls are TRBV9 and TRBJ1-3; 7 nucleotides line up with TRBD1. Germline trimming cut 0 bases from V and 0 bases from J; bases unmatched to any gene: 9. The CDR3 contains 18 residues. CDR1 SGDLS and CDR2 YYNGEE come from the germline V gene. In nucleotides, the CDR3 is TGTGCCAGCAGCGTAGAGGGGGGGACAGCTCACTCTGGAAACACCATATATTTT. Translating gives CASSVEGGTAHSGNTIYF.

V usage is TRBV20-1 and J usage is TRBJ1-4; D possibly corresponds to TRBD1 (5 bases). CDR3 length: 13 residues. V dropped 5 bases and J dropped 7 bases, with 14 bases sitting between them. Germline V gene data show CDR1 as DFQATT and CDR2 as SNEGSKA (reference sequence). For the CDR3, the DNA is TGCAGTGCTCGTAACCAGGGAGGTGAAAAACTGTTTTTT. Translating gives CSARNQGGEKLFF.

V usage is TRBV7-9 and J usage is TRBJ1-2; the match to TRBD1 covers 8 bases. The CDR3 is 14 amino acids. Germline V gene data show CDR1 as SEHNR and CDR2 as FQNEAQ (reference sequence). V was clipped by 5 bases and J by 4 bases; unmatched bases: 6. CDR3 in DNA: TGTGCCAGCAGCCCTTCAGGGGGCTCCTATGGCTACACCTTC. Translating gives CASSPSGGSYGYTF.

This rearrangement joins TRBV2 to TRBJ1-5, with a weak D call TRBD1 (6 bases). Germline loops: CDR1 SNHLY, CDR2 FYNNEI. The CDR3 contains 15 residues. The ends were cut back, 7 bases at V and 0 bases at J, with 13 bases in the middle. The CDR3 region is CASTPTGNSNQPQHF. CDR3 DNA: TGTGCCAGCACCCCGACAGGAAATAGCAATCAGCCCCAGCATTTT.

Points on this clonotype: A single base separates this from a much larger clone, so it may be a read error. This rearrangement joins TRBV19 to TRBJ1-1; D unresolved. V lost 7 bases and J lost 8, with 14 bases in between. The length of the CDR3 is 12 residues. The germline V gene encodes CDR1 LNHDA and CDR2 SQIVND (reference sequence). The CDR3 DNA reads as TGTGCCAGTATTATCCCGACTGGAGAAGCTTTCTTT. Its translation is CASIIPTGEAFF. The full variable domain, in which reference TRBV19 and TRBJ1-1 provide the parts outside the CDR3, is DGGITQSPKYLFRKEGQNVTLSCEQNLNHDAMYWYRQDPGQGLRLIYYSQIVNDFQKGDIAEGYSVSREKKESFPLTVTSAQKNPTAFYLCASIIPTGEAFFGQGTRLTVV.

There are many counts of this clonotype. V usage is TRBV7-6 and J usage is TRBJ2-7; a weak D match, TRBD1 (5 bases). The length of the CDR3 is 14 residues. V was cut by 0 bases and J by 2 bases, with 8 bases left in between. Germline V gene sequence: CDR1 SGHVS, CDR2 FNYEAQ. CDR3 sequence: CASSLAKGAYEQYF. The CDR3 coding sequence is TGTGCCAGCAGCTTAGCGAAAGGGGCCTACGAGCAGTACTTC.

This chain links TRBV10-3 with TRBJ2-7; perhaps TRBD2 as D (6 bases). V dropped 6 bases and J dropped 5 bases, with 14 bases sitting between them. Germline assignment: CDR1 ENHRY and CDR2 SYGVKD. The CDR3 is 13 amino acids. The CDR3 sequence: CAIRGEGGNEQYF. Here the CDR3 DNA reads TGTGCCATCAGAGGCGAGGGAGGTAACGAGCAGTACTTC.